The 16 T cell receptor beta chains listed next were all sequenced from one sample in a study of T cells in Graves' hyperthyroidism and ophthalmopathy. Regions amplified from RNA transcripts were the TCR beta CDR3 regions. The HTBI primer set drove a first-round RT-PCR of the TCR CDR3. TCRdb fed the multiplex PCR reads into MiXCR, producing one record per CDR3 protein. This repertoire shows 45,000 to 75,000 distinct CDR3 sequences, 49% found once; its top ten account for around 12%. The sequencing input was blood. The origin of the receptors is a woman aged 25-40 years with Graves' ophthalmopathy.

The chain joins TRBV10-3 to TRBJ2-1; no definite D call. The germline V gene encodes CDR1 ENHRY and CDR2 SYGVKD. V dropped 6 bases and J dropped 6 bases, with 9 bases sitting between them. There are 12 residues in the CDR3. CDR3 sequence (DNA): TGTGCCATCAGGACAACTCTCAATGAGCAGTTCTTC. This translates into CAIRTTLNEQFF.

The sample holds many counts of this clonotype. The J gene is TRBJ1-2, the V gene TRBV11-2; weak D call: TRBD1 (5 bases). Germline CDR1 SGHAT, CDR2 FQNNGV. CDR3 length equals 16 residues. Trimming stripped 4 bases from V and 4 bases from J, with 19 bases between. The CDR3 here is CASSYRLGLDFYGYTF. The CDR3 DNA reads TGTGCCAGCAGCTACAGGTTGGGGTTAGACTTCTATGGCTACACCTTC. The whole variable domain, filled in from reference TRBV11-2 and TRBJ1-2, reads EAGVAQSPRYKIIEKRQSVAFWCNPISGHATLYWYQQILGQGPKLLIQFQNNGVVDDSQLPKDRFSAERLKGVDSTLKIQPAKLEDSAVYLCASSYRLGLDFYGYTFGSGTRLTVV.

The gene calls are TRBV5-1 and TRBJ1-1, with TRBD1 matching over 8 bases. Germline CDR1 reads SGHRS; CDR2 reads YFSETQ. CDR3 length equals 13 residues. The V gene end was trimmed by 0 bases and the J gene end by 8 bases; junction bases not matched to a gene: 3. CDR3 bases: TGCGCCAGCAGCTTGGGCAGGGGGCCCGAAGCTTTCTTT. Amino acid sequence: CASSLGRGPEAFF.

This clonotype was seen just once. The gene calls are TRBV20-1 and TRBJ1-2, with 12 nucleotides matching TRBD1. The CDR3 spans 14 residues. Germline V CDR1 and CDR2: DFQATT, SNEGSKA (reference sequence). V was clipped by 6 bases and J by 8 bases; unmatched bases: 10. CDR3 bases: TGCAGTGCAGAATTGGGACAGGGGGCGAAGGGCTACACCTTC. It is translated as CSAELGQGAKGYTF.

This clonotype was counted once. The germline gene is not matched at one end of the junction; a read error may be the cause. The V call is TRBV4-1, the J call TRBJ2-3, with 7 bases lining up with TRBD1. The CDR3 runs 12 residues. CDR1 is MGHRA, CDR2 YSYEKL, per germline. DNA of the CDR3: TGTGCCAGCAGCCAATCGGGACAGTGGCAGTATTTT. Its translation is CASSQSGQWQYF.

The sample holds many counts of this clonotype. V is TRBV6-2 or TRBV6-3 and J is TRBJ2-3, with D perhaps TRBD1 (5 bases). CDR1 is MNHEY and CDR2 is SVGEGT in the germline V gene. This CDR3 region has 13 residues. V was clipped by 6 bases and J by 2 bases, with 9 bases between them. DNA of the CDR3: TGTGCCAGCAGAAGACAGAACACAGATACGCAGTATTTT. The encoded protein is CASRRQNTDTQYF.

The genes are TRBV27 and TRBJ1-1; TRBD1 matches 7 bases. With V trimmed by 5 bases and J by 6 bases, 12 bases remained unmatched. The CDR3 contains 15 residues. The V gene's germline CDR1 is MNHEY and CDR2 SMNVEV (reference sequence). DNA of the CDR3: TGTGCCAGCAGTAAAATGTACAGGGGCCCTTCTGAAGCTTTCTTT. Protein sequence: CASSKMYRGPSEAFF.

The chain uses TRBV14 and TRBJ1-2, with D possibly matching TRBD1 (5 bases). The germline V gene encodes CDR1 SGHDN and CDR2 FVKESK. The V end lost 0 bases, the J end lost 7 bases, and 15 bases lay between the germline ends. CDR3 length: 15 amino acids. CDR3 loop: CASSQESWDVGGYTF. DNA of the CDR3: TGTGCCAGCAGCCAAGAAAGCTGGGACGTGGGTGGCTACACCTTC.

This clonotype was recorded at least ten times. The chain couples TRBV11-2 to TRBJ2-1, with no clear D. The V gene lost 0 bases and the J gene lost 3 bases, with 12 bases spanning the gap. Germline lookup yields CDR1 SGHAT and CDR2 FQNNGV. This CDR3 contains 16 residues. CDR3 DNA: TGTGCCAGCAGCTTAGATCTCGAGCTATTCTACAATGAGCAGTTCTTC. Protein: CASSLDLELFYNEQFF.

CDR3: CATSDSGTGKFF. CDR3 sequence (DNA): TGTGCCACCAGTGATTCCGGGACAGGGAAGTTCTTC. The rearrangement joins TRBV24-1 to TRBJ2-1; 9 bases line up with TRBD1. Germline assignment: CDR1 KGHDR and CDR2 SFDVKD. CDR3 length: 12 amino acids. Trimming removed 2 bases from V and 14 bases from J; junction bases left unmatched: 3.

Only one count was recorded for this clonotype. The genes are TRBV20-1 and TRBJ2-3, with TRBD2 identical over 12 bases. The CDR3 runs 18 residues. V lost 7 bases and J lost 0; bases outside the gene matches: 14. CDR1 and CDR2 (germline): DFQATT, SNEGSKA (reference sequence). The CDR3 DNA reads as TGCAGTGAAGTGCCTAGCGGGAGGGCGTATACTAGCACAGATACGCAGTATTTT. Amino acid sequence: CSEVPSGRAYTSTDTQYF.

J is TRBJ2-2 and V is TRBV6-7, with TRBD1 matching over 7 bases. TRBV6-7 is noted as an ORF with a role that remains uncertain. After removal of 6 bases from V and 1 base from J, the junction contained 5 bases not matched to a gene. This CDR3 comprises 15 residues. In DNA, the CDR3 is TGTGCCAGCAGAGACGGGACAGAGAACACCGGGGAGCTGTTTTTT. Encoded protein: CASRDGTENTGELFF.

The gene calls are TRBV20-1 and TRBJ2-6; the match to TRBD2 covers 9 bases. With V trimmed by 5 bases and J by 4 bases, 0 bases remained unmatched. The CDR3 runs to 13 residues. CDR1 and CDR2 (germline): DFQATT, SNEGSKA (reference sequence). CDR3 protein: CSAGTSGANVLTF. The CDR3 DNA follows: TGCAGTGCTGGGACTAGCGGGGCCAACGTCCTGACTTTC.

The J gene is TRBJ1-1, the V gene TRBV27; TRBD1 is a possible D gene (5 bases). The germline V gene encodes CDR1 MNHEY and CDR2 SMNVEV (reference sequence). V was shortened by 3 bases and J by 6 bases, with 8 bases between the two germline ends. The CDR3 consists of 12 residues. The CDR3 DNA is TGTGCCAGCAGTTTCTCGGGGGCTGAAGCTTTCTTT. Amino acid sequence: CASSFSGAEAFF.

This clonotype was observed at least ten times. V is TRBV3-1 and J is TRBJ2-1; tentatively, D is TRBD2 (6 bases). CDR1 and CDR2 (germline): LGHDT, YNNKEL (reference sequence). The CDR3 sequence is 13 residues long. V was trimmed by 10 bases and J by 6 bases, leaving 16 bases between them. The CDR3 DNA is TGTGCCACCTTAGGATTCGGGGGCAATGAGCAGTTCTTC. This codes for CATLGFGGNEQFF.

The V and J genes are TRBV5-1 and TRBJ1-3, with a tentative D call TRBD1 (6 bases). Germline V lookup: CDR1 SGHRS, CDR2 YFSETQ. The CDR3 contains 14 residues. Trimming removed 4 bases at V and 2 bases at J, with 10 bases between. The CDR3 here is CASSTGTAGNTIYF. The CDR3 DNA is TGCGCCAGCAGCACAGGGACGGCTGGAAACACCATATATTTT.